The rows below give T cell receptor beta chains drawn from one sample of a study of cytomegalovirus exposure and HLA in healthy donors. Sequencing was performed with immunoSEQ multiplex PCR; in TCRdb, only in-frame clones are kept and a portion is missing. This sample has 60,000 to 85,000 clones, with around 76% found just once. Sample: PBMCs. These receptor sequences come from a male donor in good health and CMV-seropositive. The CDR3 runs from the conserved cysteine through the conserved F or W. The D gene is left open where the match is weak. Where a row states a size, it is once, few, many or the class of an expanded clone; other rows omit it.

>TRBJ2-1|-|TRBV4-1|16|-
TGCGCCAGCAGCCAATTGGACATTCTCTCCTACAATGAGCAGTTCTTC
CASSQLDILSYNEQFF
>TRBJ2-7|TRBD1|TRBV19|15|-
TGTGCCAGTAGAGACCGGACAGGGGACTCCTACGAGCAGTACTTC
CASRDRTGDSYEQYF
>TRBJ2-3|TRBD2|TRBV15|16|few
TGTGCCACCAGCCCCACTAGCGGGAGGTTTACAGATACGCAGTATTTT
CATSPTSGRFTDTQYF
>TRBJ2-3|TRBD2|TRBV19|13|-
TGTGCCAGTAGTCTACTAGCGGTGGATACGCAGTATTTT
CASSLLAVDTQYF
>TRBJ2-5|-|TRBV19|13|-
TGTGCCAGTAGTAGCGGACAGCTAGAGACCCAGTACTTC
CASSSGQLETQYF
>TRBJ2-4|TRBD2|TRBV4-3|14|-
TGCGCCAGCAGCCAAGGGCGGGGGGGCGGCATTCAGTACTTC
CASSQGRGGGIQYF
>TRBJ2-7|TRBD2|TRBV9|17|-
TGTGCCAGCAGCCCGGGAGGTAGCGGGGGGGATCTTGGCGAGCAGTACTTC
CASSPGGSGGDLGEQYF
>TRBJ2-1|TRBD1|TRBV10-3|14|-
TGTGCCATCAGTGGAACGACAGGGTCCGGTGAGCAGTTCTTC
CAISGTTGSGEQFF
>TRBJ1-4|-|TRBV18|14|-
TGTGCCAGCTCACCGAAACCAGGGAATGAAAAACTGTTTTTT
CASSPKPGNEKLFF
>TRBJ2-3|-|TRBV7-6|16|-
TGTGCCAGCAGCCTACAGGAGCCTACTAGCACAGATACGCAGTATTTT
CASSLQEPTSTDTQYF
>TRBJ2-5|-|TRBV28|14|-
TGTGCCAGCAGTCCGCTGGGCAGCCAAGAGACCCAGTACTTC
CASSPLGSQETQYF
>TRBJ2-1|TRBD2|TRBV4-1|17|once
TGCGCCAGCAGCCAAGTTCTAGCGGGGGTCCCTTACAATGAGCAGTTCTTC
CASSQVLAGVPYNEQFF
>TRBJ1-3|-|TRBV6-5|11|-
TGTGCCAGCTCTAAGGGAAACACCATATATTTT
CASSKGNTIYF
>TRBJ2-3|-|TRBV11-1|17|few
TGTGCCAGCAGCCGGAGACTAGGCACCTCACGCACAGATACGCAGTATTTT
CASSRRLGTSRTDTQYF
>TRBJ1-3|-|TRBV4-1|17|-
TGCGCCAGCAGCCAAGTCACTGCCGGGGGGGCTGGAAACACCATATATTTT
CASSQVTAGGAGNTIYF
>TRBJ1-5|-|TRBV28|14|-
TGTGCCAGCACAGGTGGGTTAAGCAATCAGCCCCAGCATTTT
CASTGGLSNQPQHF
>TRBJ2-1|TRBD2|TRBV18|15|-
TGTGCCAGCTCACGGACTAGCGGGGCCTACAATGAGCAGTTCTTC
CASSRTSGAYNEQFF
>TRBJ2-3|-|TRBV4-2|17|-
TGTGCCAGCAGCCCGCGAGGGGAGGCGGGGTTCACAGATACGCAGTATTTT
CASSPRGEAGFTDTQYF